This TCR beta chain is from a study of blood T cell repertoires in COVID-19 (dated by TCRdb to 2018 to 2020). A note on the overall study: Samples covering the acute and convalescent phases of COVID-19 were provided by collaborators in the United States, Italy and Spain. The prospective study material was composed of cDNA or gDNA derived from T cells, B-cell-depleted T cells, or PBMCs. Deeply sampled blood TCRbeta repertoires from subjects exposed to, actively infected with, or recovered from COVID-19 were included in the dataset. The repertoires were released in a freely available public database intended as a resource for research on the immune response to SARS-CoV-2. The samples were drawn from two sources: the first 160 participants of the ongoing ImmuneRACE study, and 1,000 to 1,500 subjects contributed by 6 global collaborators. A de-identified subject ID, COVID-19 status, age in years and sex were almost always included in the sample metadata. HLA class I and class II types, where available, came from metadata supplied by the sample provider rather than from assay-based typing.

Points the paper makes about the study in general: How much clinical and demographic metadata was included differed by source and by participant, and the metadata was provided uncurated.

The immunoSEQ Assay, a bias-controlled multiplex PCR, was used to amplify TCRbeta CDR3 regions from genomic DNA. The authors processed their data as follows. The number of nucleated cells in each sample was estimated by amplification of reference gene primers within the assay. Sequence reads were collapsed and filtered to measure the absolute abundance of every unique TCRbeta CDR3 rearrangement. Productive Simpson clonality was computed per sample as the square root of Simpson's diversity index over productive rearrangements. Entries here come from immuneACCESS through TCRdb and include only in-frame sequences with V and J called. Some clones fail to appear in such tables; in the studies checked, an unresolved V gene covers under half of the shortfall, and the cause of the remainder is unknown. V, J and clone size are those of that table, while D and trimming were read from the DNA. Across this sample there are 75,000 to 95,000 clones, with roughly 90% seen only once. The ten most abundant clones make up about 2.7% of the sample.

Including cysteine and phenylalanine, the CDR3 has 17 amino acids. Only the CDR3 region is kept as DNA, spanning 51 bases read in frame from base 1. Via the germline V gene, CDR1 is LGHNA and CDR2 YNFKEQ. The germline V and J ends show losses of 3 bases and 3 bases respectively, and no gene match explains 11 bases of the junction. Collaborating institutions collected whole blood in K2EDTA tubes following their own protocols. For TCRbeta analysis, collaborators shipped samples as frozen whole blood, isolated PBMCs, or DNA extracted from either of those sample types. As for this clone: The clone's antigen remains unknown. One base away there is no much larger clone; base qualities are not given.

This clonotype originated in a human donor in a cohort sampled during active COVID-19. The sample taken for sequencing was peripheral blood. The rearrangement joined TRBV4-2 to TRBJ2-7; TRBD2 aligns with 10 central bases. The DNA is TGTGCCAGCAGCCATGATACTAGACTAGCGGGTTTCTACGAGCAGTACTTC. It translates to CASSHDTRLAGFYEQYF.